This T cell receptor beta chain was captured by sequencing in a study of pediatric ulcerative colitis. The wider study: Most patients had pancolitis, and two had left-sided colitis.

After removal of 3 bases from V and 5 bases from J, the junction contained 4 bases not matched to a gene. Germline CDR1 reads ENHRY; CDR2 reads SYGVKD. This CDR3 contains 14 residues. The study, taken as a whole, reports: Acute severe colitis showed lower rectal diversity from clonal expansions.

Sequencing depth was up to 500,000 reads per sample. The method was immunoSEQ multiplex PCR; TCRdb's version includes in-frame clones alone and lacks a portion of them. The repertoire holds 35,000 or so clones, with 73% as singletons. One to two pinch biopsies were taken from the rectum during colonoscopy. With regard to this clone: What it binds is not known.

The clonotype originates from a boy younger than 18 with moderate ulcerative colitis. The sequencing input was gut tissue. V and J are TRBV10-3 and TRBJ2-3, with 8 bases lining up with TRBD2. The CDR3 coding sequence is TGTGCCATCAGTGACGCGGGACTAGAAGATACGCAGTATTTT. Translated: CAISDAGLEDTQYF.